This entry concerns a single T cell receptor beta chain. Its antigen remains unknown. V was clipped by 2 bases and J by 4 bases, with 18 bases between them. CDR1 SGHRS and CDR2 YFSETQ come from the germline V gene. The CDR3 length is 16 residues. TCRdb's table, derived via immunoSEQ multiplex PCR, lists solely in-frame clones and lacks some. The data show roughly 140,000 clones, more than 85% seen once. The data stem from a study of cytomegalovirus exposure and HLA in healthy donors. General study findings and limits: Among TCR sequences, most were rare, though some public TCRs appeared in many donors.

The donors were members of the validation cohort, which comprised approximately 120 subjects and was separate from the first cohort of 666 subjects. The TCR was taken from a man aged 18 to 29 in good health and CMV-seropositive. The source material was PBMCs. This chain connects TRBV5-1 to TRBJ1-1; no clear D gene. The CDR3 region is CASSLAAGGMGTEAFF. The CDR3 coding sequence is TGCGCCAGCAGCTTAGCGGCAGGTGGGATGGGCACTGAAGCTTTCTTT. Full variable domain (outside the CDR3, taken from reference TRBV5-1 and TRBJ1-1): KAGVTQTPRYLIKTRGQQVTLSCSPISGHRSVSWYQQTPGQGLQFLFEYFSETQRNKGNFPGRFSGRQFSNSRSEMNVSTLELGDSALYLCASSLAAGGMGTEAFFGQGTRLTVV.